This T cell receptor (beta chain) was observed in a study of blood T cells in healthy people across ages. Study outcomes and limitations: The fall in TCR beta diversity per million T cells was roughly linear with age.

Notes on this clonotype: Its specificity is unknown.

Using a J-beta primer mix together with a sample-barcoded 5' primer, a second PCR was run for roughly 7 to 12 cycles. TCRdb re-called the 5' RACE reads through MiXCR, storing one row per CDR3 protein. The table has roughly 800,000 distinct CDR3 sequences, roughly 25% seen once. The CDR3 has 14 residues. CDR1 LGHNA and CDR2 YNFKEQ come from the germline V gene. The V and J ends lost 3 bases and 2 bases respectively, with 9 bases between them. The same data also went into a second study, on T cells of mothers and their children.

The sequenced sample consisted of blood. J is TRBJ2-3 and V is TRBV4-2; D may be TRBD2 (6 bases). The sequence was collected from a boy between 10 and 17 years old in good health. Here the CDR3 DNA reads TGTGCCAGCAGCCACGGAGGGGACACAGATACGCAGTATTTT. Translated: CASSHGGDTDTQYF.